This TCR beta chain was retrieved from a study of OX40 agonist ivuxolimab in advanced cancers. Libraries were prepared by immunoSEQ multiplex PCR; TCRdb keeps only in-frame clonotypes and omits some of them. The sample contains about 89,000 clones, around nine tenths of which appear only once. Looked up from germline, CDR1 is KGHSH and CDR2 is LQKENI. V lost 3 bases to trimming and J lost 2 bases; unmatched junction nucleotides: 10. The CDR3 is 19 residues long. V is TRBV18 and J is TRBJ2-5; 15 nucleotides agree with TRBD2. The clonotype comes from an adult with an advanced solid tumor such as melanoma, head and neck, liver or kidney cancer. The sample in question was CD4+ or CD8+ T cells sorted from blood, obtained in a trial of the OX40 agonist ivuxolimab. CDR3 sequence: CASSPRPGTSGGLQETQYF. In nucleotides, the CDR3 is TGTGCCAGCTCACCGCGACCCGGGACTAGCGGGGGGTTACAAGAGACCCAGTACTTC.